These 29 T cell receptor beta chains were all obtained from the same sample, sequenced in a study of identical twins. TCRdb fed the 5' RACE reads into MiXCR, producing one record per CDR3 protein. This sample has some 900,000 distinct CDR3 sequences, with roughly an eighth found just once. This same sample was also part of a study on yellow fever vaccine responses in identical twins.

The sample comprised PBMCs. Source of these receptors: a woman under 30 in good health.

The chain links TRBV19 to TRBJ2-5, with 8 bases that match TRBD2. This CDR3 spans 17 amino acids. Germline-derived CDR1 and CDR2 are LNHDA and SQIVND (reference sequence). V trimming: 1 base; J trimming: 4 bases; junction bases outside the gene matches: 11. The CDR3 DNA reads as TGTGCCAGTAGTATAGGAAGCGGGGGACTCCCAAGAGAGACCCAGTACTTC. This translates into CASSIGSGGLPRETQYF.

This chain uses TRBV12-3 or TRBV12-4 with TRBJ2-3; 13 bases agree with TRBD2. The CDR3 sequence is 16 residues long. Losses at the gene ends were 1 base for V and 5 bases for J; bases not matched to a gene: 3. CDR3 in amino acids: CASSLVGTSGKDTQYF. The CDR3 region has the DNA TGTGCCAGCAGTTTAGTGGGGACTAGCGGGAAAGATACGCAGTATTTT.

This clonotype appeared many times. The CDR3 protein is CASSQSLTDTQYF. Here the CDR3 DNA reads TGCGCCAGCAGCCAATCCCTGACAGATACGCAGTATTTT. The V call is TRBV4-1, the J call TRBJ2-3, with D unresolved. V lost 2 bases to trimming and J lost 3 bases, with 6 bases between them. The V gene's germline CDR1 is MGHRA and CDR2 YSYEKL. The CDR3 is 13 residues long.

With regard to this clonotype: This clone may be a read error of a much larger clone one base away. J is TRBJ2-3 and V is TRBV29-1, with a possible D match to TRBD1 (6 bases). The germline V gene has CDR1 SQVTM and CDR2 ANQGSEA. V was cut by 7 bases and J by 4 bases, with 18 bases left in between. The CDR3 runs 14 residues. CDR3 protein: CSGRIGGVADTQYF. DNA for the CDR3: TGCAGCGGTCGGATAGGGGGTGTCGCAGATACGCAGTATTTT.

This clonotype was picked up a small number of times. J is TRBJ1-5 and V is TRBV4-1, with D perhaps TRBD1 (6 bases). The CDR3 runs to 14 residues. Germline V gives CDR1 MGHRA, CDR2 YSYEKL. Trimming cost V 2 bases and J 7 bases, with 12 bases left between them. In DNA, the CDR3 is TGCGCCAGCAGCCAATCACAGGGTCCCCAGCCCCAGCATTTT. This gives the protein CASSQSQGPQPQHF.

This clonotype was detected a few times. This chain joins TRBV20-1 and TRBJ2-3, with D unresolved. Germline assignment: CDR1 DFQATT and CDR2 SNEGSKA (reference sequence). The CDR3 has 11 residues. The V end lost 7 bases, the J end lost 5 bases, and 10 bases lay between the germline ends. The CDR3 sequence is CSVYTGDTQYF. Written as DNA, the CDR3 is TGCAGTGTATACACCGGAGATACGCAGTATTTT.

This chain joins TRBV10-2 and TRBJ2-7; D call uncertain. Germline-derived CDR1 and CDR2 are WSHSY and SAAADI. The V and J ends lost 2 bases and 4 bases respectively, with 9 bases between them. This CDR3 has 13 amino acids. CDR3: CASSEGRKYEQYV. The CDR3 region has the DNA TGCGCCAGCAGTGAGGGCCGTAAATACGAGCAGTACGTC.

The V call is TRBV29-1, the J call TRBJ2-1; D is perhaps TRBD1 (6 bases). Trimming removed 7 bases at V and 5 bases at J, with 15 bases between. CDR3 length: 13 residues. Germline CDR1 reads SQVTM; CDR2 reads ANQGSEA. The CDR3 spells CSGERQVDNEQFF. The CDR3 nucleotides are TGCAGCGGCGAGAGACAGGTGGACAATGAGCAGTTCTTC.

This clonotype was counted many times. CDR3 coding DNA: TGCGCCAGCAGTGAGGACAGGGGAGGGGATACGCAGTATTTT. Translating it yields CASSEDRGGDTQYF. The chain joins TRBV10-1 to TRBJ2-3; a possible D gene is TRBD1 (8 bases). The germline V gene encodes CDR1 WNHNN and CDR2 SYGVQD (reference sequence). Trimming took off 2 bases at V and 6 bases at J, with 12 bases between the two ends. The CDR3 runs 14 residues.

The rearrangement uses TRBV3-1 and TRBJ1-1; D is perhaps TRBD1 (5 bases). Trimming left V 1 base short and J 5 bases short, with 14 bases between. CDR3 length equals 15 residues. Germline CDR1 LGHDT, CDR2 YNNKEL (reference sequence). The DNA of the CDR3 is TGTGCCAGCAGCCAAGTCCCAGGGTTCGGGACTGAAGCTTTCTTT. Residues: CASSQVPGFGTEAFF.

This sequence joins TRBV20-1 and TRBJ2-2; possible D gene TRBD1, 5 bases. Trimming left V 0 bases short and J 0 bases short, with 14 bases between. Germline assignment: CDR1 DFQATT and CDR2 SNEGSKA (reference sequence). CDR3 length: 17 amino acids. CDR3 in amino acids: CSAREQTTAPNTGELFF. The DNA of the CDR3 is TGCAGTGCTAGAGAGCAAACGACAGCCCCGAACACCGGGGAGCTGTTTTTT.

This clonotype occurred a few times. This chain joins TRBV7-9 and TRBJ2-1; the D is unclear. The germline V and J ends were trimmed by 1 base and 6 bases, with 16 bases remaining between them. The CDR3 extends over 16 amino acids. The germline V gene has CDR1 SEHNR and CDR2 FQNEAQ (reference sequence). Written as DNA, the CDR3 is TGTGCCAGCAGCTTAGTACGGACCCGCGAAGTCAATGAGCAGTTCTTC. This gives the protein CASSLVRTREVNEQFF.

The chain uses TRBV20-1 and TRBJ2-6; weak D call: TRBD2 (5 bases). The V gene's germline CDR1 is DFQATT and CDR2 SNEGSKA (reference sequence). This CDR3 spans 14 amino acids. The V end lost 3 bases, the J end lost 0 bases, and 6 bases lay between the germline ends. The DNA for the CDR3 is TGCAGTGCTAGCCGGGACTCTGGGGCCAACGTCCTGACTTTC. It is translated as CSASRDSGANVLTF.

This clonotype was seen a handful of times. The rearrangement uses TRBV5-1 and TRBJ2-3, with TRBD2 matching 10 bases. V shed 1 base, J shed 0 bases, and the junction held 5 bases outside the gene matches. Per germline, CDR1 SGHRS and CDR2 YFSETQ. The CDR3 extends over 17 amino acids. This CDR3 is CASSLRTSGASTDTQYF. The CDR3 nucleotides are TGCGCCAGCAGCTTGAGGACTAGCGGAGCTAGCACAGATACGCAGTATTTT.

The rearrangement uses TRBV2 and TRBJ2-7, with D perhaps TRBD1 (6 bases). With 6 bases removed from V and 4 bases from J, the gap between germline ends came to 16 bases. The CDR3 has 14 amino acids. Germline CDR1 reads SNHLY; CDR2 reads FYNNEI. CDR3 protein: CASRTSGTPYEQYV. CDR3 coding DNA: TGTGCCAGCAGGACATCCGGGACACCTTACGAGCAGTACGTC.

This clonotype occurred a few times. The gene calls are TRBV7-2 and TRBJ2-1; TRBD2 aligns across 14 bases. Germline V gene sequence: CDR1 SGHTA, CDR2 FQGNSA. Trimming took 5 bases from V and 7 from J; bases not matched to a gene: 7. This CDR3 is 16 amino acids long. CDR3 sequence (DNA): TGTGCCAGCAGCACTCCGACTAGCGGGAGGGGGAATGAGCAGTTCTTC. The encoded protein is CASSTPTSGRGNEQFF.

There are a few counts of this clonotype. The CDR3 loop reads CASSPRGHVEETQYF. CDR3 bases: TGTGCCAGCAGCCCCCGGGGACATGTGGAAGAGACCCAGTACTTC. The chain recombines TRBV7-3 with TRBJ2-5; D perhaps matches TRBD1 (6 bases). Per the germline V gene, CDR1 is SGHTA and CDR2 is FQGTGA. The CDR3 covers 15 residues. Deletions cut 5 bases from V and 3 bases from J, with 16 bases between.

This chain links TRBV7-2 with TRBJ1-2; D remains ambiguous. Trimming removed 1 base from V and 4 bases from J, with 13 bases in between. CDR1 and CDR2 from the germline V gene are SGHTA and FQGNSA. This CDR3 comprises 15 residues. This chain's CDR3 is CASSLGSAVIYGYTF. The CDR3 DNA reads TGTGCCAGCAGCTTAGGGTCGGCCGTCATCTATGGCTACACCTTC.

This clonotype showed up just a few times. The chain couples TRBV11-2 to TRBJ1-2, with D perhaps TRBD1 (5 bases). CDR1 SGHAT and CDR2 FQNNGV come from the germline V gene. Trimming took off 7 bases at V and 2 bases at J, with 8 bases between the two ends. The CDR3 is made up of 12 amino acids. The CDR3 region has the DNA TGTGCCAGCAACGGGGGAAACTATGGCTACACCTTC. It translates to CASNGGNYGYTF.

This clonotype has a handful of counts. This chain's CDR3 is CASSLLGQGAESDTQYF. For the CDR3, the DNA is TGTGCCAGCAGTTTACTGGGCCAGGGGGCTGAGTCGGATACGCAGTATTTT. The V call is TRBV28, the J call TRBJ2-3, with 8 bases fitting TRBD1. The germline V gene encodes CDR1 MDHEN and CDR2 SYDVKM. The junction had 13 bases not matched to a gene; V was cut back by 2 bases and J by 6 bases. The CDR3 runs 17 residues.

The chain links TRBV24-1 to TRBJ2-1; D gene unclear. The V and J ends lost 3 bases and 3 bases respectively, with 5 bases between them. Germline V gene sequence: CDR1 KGHDR, CDR2 SFDVKD. The CDR3 runs 13 residues. CDR3 sequence: CATSDPNYNEQFF. CDR3 bases: TGTGCCACCAGTGATCCAAACTACAATGAGCAGTTCTTC.

Only a few counts were recorded for this clonotype. For the CDR3, the DNA is TGTGCCACCAGTGACGGACGGAAGGTCCACACAGATACGCAGTATTTT. This codes for CATSDGRKVHTDTQYF. The rearrangement links TRBV24-1 to TRBJ2-3; D uncertain. There are 16 residues in the CDR3. V lost 4 bases, J lost 2 bases, and 15 bases lay in between. Per the germline V gene, CDR1 is KGHDR and CDR2 is SFDVKD.

This chain uses TRBV5-5 with TRBJ1-1; TRBD1 agrees at 11 bases. J gave up 1 base and V 4 bases, and 6 bases lay outside the gene matches. The CDR3 length is 16 residues. Germline V gives CDR1 SGHKS, CDR2 YYEKEE (reference sequence). CDR3 nucleotide sequence: TGTGCCAGCAGCCTCGGGACAGGGGGGCCGAACACTGAAGCTTTCTTT. Protein sequence: CASSLGTGGPNTEAFF.

The V call is TRBV7-8, the J call TRBJ2-1; D remains ambiguous. Deletions cut 3 bases from V and 5 bases from J, with 8 bases between. Germline CDR1 reads SGHVS; CDR2 reads FQNEAQ. CDR3 length: 13 residues. In DNA form, the CDR3 reads TGTGCCAGCAGCTTCATACGCCACAATGAGCAGTTCTTC. This gives the protein CASSFIRHNEQFF.

The chain is built from TRBV5-1 and TRBJ1-1; possible D gene TRBD1, 6 bases. Trimming pared 2 bases from V and 4 bases from J, leaving 15 bases between. CDR1 is SGHRS, CDR2 YFSETQ, per germline. The CDR3 runs to 15 residues. The CDR3 sequence: CASSFRGQGSTEAFF. The DNA of the CDR3 is TGCGCCAGCAGCTTTAGGGGCCAGGGGAGCACTGAAGCTTTCTTT.

The CDR3 is CASSLALLAGGNYNEQFF. Here the CDR3 DNA reads TGTGCCAGCAGTTTAGCATTACTAGCGGGGGGGAACTACAATGAGCAGTTCTTC. The chain has TRBV12-3 or TRBV12-4 and TRBJ2-1; 13 nucleotides match TRBD2. The CDR3 consists of 18 residues. With 0 bases clipped from V and 3 bases from J, the junction kept 5 bases outside the gene matches.

This clonotype appeared a few times. The genes are TRBV20-1 and TRBJ2-7; no clear D. Germline V gene lookup returns CDR1 DFQATT and CDR2 SNEGSKA (reference sequence). V dropped 6 bases and J dropped 8 bases, with 23 bases sitting between them. The length of the CDR3 is 14 residues. The CDR3 nucleotides are TGCAGTGCCTTAATGTCCGGACGCCCTTACCAGCAGTACGTC. This encodes CSALMSGRPYQQYV.

The chain employs TRBV9 and TRBJ2-2; no firm D call. Trimming cost V 4 bases and J 4 bases, with 8 bases left between them. CDR3 length: 13 residues. The germline gives CDR1 SGDLS, CDR2 YYNGEE. CDR3 in DNA: TGTGCCAGCAGCTGGGTGGGCACCGGGGAGCTGTTTTTT. Residues: CASSWVGTGELFF.

This clonotype was observed at least ten times. The chain recombines TRBV29-1 with TRBJ2-2, with D perhaps assigned TRBD1 or TRBD2 (5 bases each). The germline CDR1 and CDR2 sequences are SQVTM and ANQGSEA. The CDR3 has 14 residues. V was shortened by 7 bases and J by 1 base, with 13 bases between the two germline ends. The CDR3 loop reads CSALGPKNTGELFF. Written as DNA, the CDR3 is TGCAGCGCTTTGGGACCGAAGAACACCGGGGAGCTGTTTTTT.